This TCR beta chain was sequenced during a study of T-cell reconstitution after alpha-beta-depleted transplantation in children. Trimming left V 5 bases short and J 4 bases short, with 13 bases between. There are 14 residues in the CDR3. CDR1 SEHNR and CDR2 FQNEAQ come from the germline V gene (reference sequence). It was with unique molecular identifiers that the TCRbeta library was prepared. TCRdb fed the PCR reads into MiXCR, producing one record per CDR3 protein. The data hold over 550,000 distinct CDR3 sequences, with roughly 10% observed a single time. Sequences were derived from PBMCs from the stem cell graft donor, sampled from the stem cell graft. The chain employs TRBV7-9 and TRBJ2-3, with D unresolved. The sequence derives from a human donor who donated a stem cell graft to a child with acute myeloid leukemia. DNA for the CDR3: TGTGCCAGCAGCCAAGGAGTTTTGGCAGATACGCAGTATTTT. It is translated as CASSQGVLADTQYF.